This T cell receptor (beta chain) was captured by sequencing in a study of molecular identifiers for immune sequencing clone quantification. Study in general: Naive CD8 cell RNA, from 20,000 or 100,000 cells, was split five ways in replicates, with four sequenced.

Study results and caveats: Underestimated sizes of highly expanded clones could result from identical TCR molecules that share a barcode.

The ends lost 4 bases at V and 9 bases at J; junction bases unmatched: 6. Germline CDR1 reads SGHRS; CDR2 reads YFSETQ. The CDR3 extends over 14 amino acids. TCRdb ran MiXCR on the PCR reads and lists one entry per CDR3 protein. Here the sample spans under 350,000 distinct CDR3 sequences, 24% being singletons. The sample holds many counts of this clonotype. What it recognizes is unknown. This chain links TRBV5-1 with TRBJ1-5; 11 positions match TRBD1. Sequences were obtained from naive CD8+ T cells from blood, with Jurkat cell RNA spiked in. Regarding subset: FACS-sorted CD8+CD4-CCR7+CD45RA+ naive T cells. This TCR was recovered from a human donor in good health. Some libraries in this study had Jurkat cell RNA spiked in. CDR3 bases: TGCGCCAGCAGCACCGGACAGGGGGCATCGCCCCAGCATTTT. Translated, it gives CASSTGQGASPQHF.